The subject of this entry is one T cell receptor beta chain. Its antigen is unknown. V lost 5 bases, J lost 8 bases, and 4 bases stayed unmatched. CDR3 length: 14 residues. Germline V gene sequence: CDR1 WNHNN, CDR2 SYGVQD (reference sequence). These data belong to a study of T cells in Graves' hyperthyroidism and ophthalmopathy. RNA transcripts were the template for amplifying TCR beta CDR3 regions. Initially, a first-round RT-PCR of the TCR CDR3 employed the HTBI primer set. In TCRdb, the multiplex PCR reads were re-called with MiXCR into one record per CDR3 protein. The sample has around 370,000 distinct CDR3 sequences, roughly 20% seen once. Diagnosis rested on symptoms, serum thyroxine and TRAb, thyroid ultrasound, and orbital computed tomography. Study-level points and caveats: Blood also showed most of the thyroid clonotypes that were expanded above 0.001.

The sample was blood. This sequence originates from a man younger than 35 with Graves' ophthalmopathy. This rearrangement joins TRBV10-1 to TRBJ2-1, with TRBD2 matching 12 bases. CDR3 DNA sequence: TGCGCCAGCAGTCGACTAGCGGGGGTCGATGAGCAGTTCTTC. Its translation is CASSRLAGVDEQFF.